This T cell receptor beta chain appears in the sequencing data of a study of blood T cell repertoires in COVID-19. TCRdb's copy holds only in-frame clones and misses some; the assay was immunoSEQ multiplex PCR. The sample lists 150,000 to 200,000 clones; approximately 80% were seen once. V was trimmed by 6 bases and J by 2 bases, leaving 13 bases between them. CDR1 and CDR2 (germline): LGHNA, YNFKEQ. The CDR3 contains 14 residues. Material for sequencing was peripheral blood. J is TRBJ2-5 and V is TRBV4-2; D possibly corresponds to TRBD2 (6 bases). The sequence was collected from a woman of 80 years or more with active or convalescent COVID-19. CDR3 bases: TGTGCCAGCAGGCCGGACTACCATCAAGAGACCCAGTACTTC. Translation gives CASRPDYHQETQYF.